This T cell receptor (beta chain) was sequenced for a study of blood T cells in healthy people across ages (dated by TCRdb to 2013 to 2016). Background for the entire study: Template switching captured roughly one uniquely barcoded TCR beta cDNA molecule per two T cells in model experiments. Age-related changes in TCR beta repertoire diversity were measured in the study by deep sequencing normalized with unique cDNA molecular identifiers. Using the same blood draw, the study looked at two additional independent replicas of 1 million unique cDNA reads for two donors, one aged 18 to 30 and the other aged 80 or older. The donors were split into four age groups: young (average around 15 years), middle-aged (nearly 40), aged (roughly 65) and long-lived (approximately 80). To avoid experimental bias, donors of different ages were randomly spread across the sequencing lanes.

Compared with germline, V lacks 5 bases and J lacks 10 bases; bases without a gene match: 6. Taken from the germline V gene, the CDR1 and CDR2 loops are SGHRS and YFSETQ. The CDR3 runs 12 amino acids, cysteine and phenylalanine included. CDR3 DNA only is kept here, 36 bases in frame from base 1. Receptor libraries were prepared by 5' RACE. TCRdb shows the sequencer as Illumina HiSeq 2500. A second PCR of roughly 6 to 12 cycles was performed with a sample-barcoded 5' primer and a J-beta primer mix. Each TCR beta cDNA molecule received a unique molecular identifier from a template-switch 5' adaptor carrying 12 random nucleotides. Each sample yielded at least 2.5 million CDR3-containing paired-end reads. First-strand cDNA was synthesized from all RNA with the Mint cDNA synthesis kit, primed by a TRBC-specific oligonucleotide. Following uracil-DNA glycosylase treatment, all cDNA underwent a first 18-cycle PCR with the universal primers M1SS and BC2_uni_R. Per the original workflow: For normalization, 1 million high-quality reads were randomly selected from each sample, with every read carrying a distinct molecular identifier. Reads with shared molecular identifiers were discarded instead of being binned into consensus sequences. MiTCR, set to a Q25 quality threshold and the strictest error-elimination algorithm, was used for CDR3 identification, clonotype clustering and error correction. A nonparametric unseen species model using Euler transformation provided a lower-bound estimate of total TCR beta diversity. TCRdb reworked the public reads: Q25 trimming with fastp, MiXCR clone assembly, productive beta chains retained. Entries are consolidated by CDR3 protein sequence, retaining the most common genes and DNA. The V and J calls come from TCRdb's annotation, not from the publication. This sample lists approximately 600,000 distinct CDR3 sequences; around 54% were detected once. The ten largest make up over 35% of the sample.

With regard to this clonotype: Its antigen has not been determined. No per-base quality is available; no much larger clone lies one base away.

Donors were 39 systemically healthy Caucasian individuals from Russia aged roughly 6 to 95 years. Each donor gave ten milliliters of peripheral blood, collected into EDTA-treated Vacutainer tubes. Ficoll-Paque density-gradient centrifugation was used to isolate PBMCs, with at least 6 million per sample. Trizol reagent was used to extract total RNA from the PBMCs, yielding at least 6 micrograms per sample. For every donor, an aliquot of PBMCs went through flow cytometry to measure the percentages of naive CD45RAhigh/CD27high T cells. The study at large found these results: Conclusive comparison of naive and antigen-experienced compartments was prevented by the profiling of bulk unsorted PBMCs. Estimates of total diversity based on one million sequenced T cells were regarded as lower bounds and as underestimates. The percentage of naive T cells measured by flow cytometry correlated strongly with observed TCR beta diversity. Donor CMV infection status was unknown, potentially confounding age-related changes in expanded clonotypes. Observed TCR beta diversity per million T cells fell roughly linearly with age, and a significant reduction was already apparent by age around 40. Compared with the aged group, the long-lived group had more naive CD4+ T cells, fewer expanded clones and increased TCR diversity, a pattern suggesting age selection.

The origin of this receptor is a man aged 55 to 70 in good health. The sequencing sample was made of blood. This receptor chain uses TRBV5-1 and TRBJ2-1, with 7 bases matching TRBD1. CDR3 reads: CASRLDREEQFF. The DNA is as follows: TGCGCCAGCAGATTAGACAGGGAGGAGCAGTTCTTC. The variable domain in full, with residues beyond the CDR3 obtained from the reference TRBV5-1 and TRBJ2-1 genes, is KAGVTQTPRYLIKTRGQQVTLSCSPISGHRSVSWYQQTPGQGLQFLFEYFSETQRNKGNFPGRFSGRQFSNSRSEMNVSTLELGDSALYLCASRLDREEQFFGPGTRLTVL.